This T cell receptor (beta chain) was profiled in a study of CD8 T cells in ankylosing spondylitis. Study findings and constraints: CD8+ by phenotype, disease-linked clones were relatively rare in peripheral blood. Characteristic of ankylosing spondylitis blood, it appeared, was a TCR beta motif comprising several highly homologous variants. Reportedly, significant enrichment of disease-linked clones occurred in matched ankylosing spondylitis synovial fluid.

The CDR3 is 18 amino acids. Deletions cut 6 bases from V and 0 bases from J, with 21 bases between. Germline V gene sequence: CDR1 MDHEN, CDR2 SYDVKM. This clonotype was observed a handful of times. Its antigen is unknown. Scientists made TCR beta libraries using quantitative 5'-RACE with molecular barcodes. TCRdb reanalysed the 5' RACE reads using MiXCR and keeps one entry per CDR3 protein. This sample carries hundreds of thousands of distinct CDR3 sequences, 12% of them seen once, and the ten largest clones take 0.51%. The sample taken for sequencing was blood, either unsorted or a sorted T cell fraction (not recorded which). The chain links TRBV28 to TRBJ1-5; a possible D gene is TRBD1 (5 bases). This receptor was obtained from a male donor with ankylosing spondylitis. As DNA, the CDR3 is TGTGCCAGCAGGGGATCACGCTGGGGGATCGATAGCAATCAGCCCCAGCATTTT. It yields the protein CASRGSRWGIDSNQPQHF.